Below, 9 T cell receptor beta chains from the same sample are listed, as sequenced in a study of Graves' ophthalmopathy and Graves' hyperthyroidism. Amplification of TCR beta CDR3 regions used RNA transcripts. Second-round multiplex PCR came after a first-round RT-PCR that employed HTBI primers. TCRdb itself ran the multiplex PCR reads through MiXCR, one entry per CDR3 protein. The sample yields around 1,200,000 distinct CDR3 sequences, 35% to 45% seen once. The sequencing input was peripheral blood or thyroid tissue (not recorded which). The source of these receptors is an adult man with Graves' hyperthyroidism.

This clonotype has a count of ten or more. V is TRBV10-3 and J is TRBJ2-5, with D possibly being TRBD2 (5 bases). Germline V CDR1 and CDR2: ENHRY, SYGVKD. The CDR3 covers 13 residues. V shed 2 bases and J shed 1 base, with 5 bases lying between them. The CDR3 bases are TGTGCCATCAGTGAGCGGGGCCAAGAGACCCAGTACTTC. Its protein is CAISERGQETQYF.

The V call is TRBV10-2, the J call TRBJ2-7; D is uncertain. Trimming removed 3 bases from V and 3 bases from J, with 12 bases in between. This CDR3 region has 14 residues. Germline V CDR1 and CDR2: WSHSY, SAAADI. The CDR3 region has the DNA TGCGCCAGCAGTGACTCCGGGCCGGTCTACGAGCAGTACTTC. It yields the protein CASSDSGPVYEQYF.

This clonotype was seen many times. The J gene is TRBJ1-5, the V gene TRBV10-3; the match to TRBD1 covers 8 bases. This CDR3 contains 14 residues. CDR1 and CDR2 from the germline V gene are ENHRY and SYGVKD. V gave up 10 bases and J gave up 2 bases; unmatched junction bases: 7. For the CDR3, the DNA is TGTGCCAGTAGAGACAGGGGTGGCAATCAGCCCCAGCATTTT. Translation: CASRDRGGNQPQHF.

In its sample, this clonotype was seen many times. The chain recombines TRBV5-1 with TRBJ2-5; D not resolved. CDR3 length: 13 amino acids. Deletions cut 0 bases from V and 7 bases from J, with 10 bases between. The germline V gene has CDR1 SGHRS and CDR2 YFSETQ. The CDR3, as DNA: TGCGCCAGCAGCTTGGACACCTCAGGGACCCAGTACTTC. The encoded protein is CASSLDTSGTQYF.

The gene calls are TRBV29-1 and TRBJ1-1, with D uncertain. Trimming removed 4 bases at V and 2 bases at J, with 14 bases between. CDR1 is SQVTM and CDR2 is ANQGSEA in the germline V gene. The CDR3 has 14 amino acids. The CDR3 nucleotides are TGCAGCGTTGGGGTCTCCTCCGGCAACACTGAAGCTTTCTTT. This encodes CSVGVSSGNTEAFF.

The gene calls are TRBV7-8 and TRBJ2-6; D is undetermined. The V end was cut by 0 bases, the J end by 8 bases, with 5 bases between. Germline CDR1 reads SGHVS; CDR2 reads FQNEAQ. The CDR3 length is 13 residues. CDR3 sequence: CASSLARTNVLTF. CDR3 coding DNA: TGTGCCAGCAGCTTAGCTAGGACCAACGTCCTGACTTTC. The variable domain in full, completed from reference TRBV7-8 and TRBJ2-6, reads GAGVSQSPRYKVAKRGQDVALRCDPISGHVSLFWYQQALGQGPEFLTYFQNEAQLDKSGLPSDRFFAERPEGSVSTLKIQRTQQEDSAVYLCASSLARTNVLTFGAGSRLTVL.

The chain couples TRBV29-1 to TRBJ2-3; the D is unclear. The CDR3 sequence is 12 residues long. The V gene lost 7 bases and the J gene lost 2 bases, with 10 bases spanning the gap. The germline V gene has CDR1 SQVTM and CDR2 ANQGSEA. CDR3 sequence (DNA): TGCAGCGGCGGACGGAACACAGATACGCAGTATTTT. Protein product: CSGGRNTDTQYF.

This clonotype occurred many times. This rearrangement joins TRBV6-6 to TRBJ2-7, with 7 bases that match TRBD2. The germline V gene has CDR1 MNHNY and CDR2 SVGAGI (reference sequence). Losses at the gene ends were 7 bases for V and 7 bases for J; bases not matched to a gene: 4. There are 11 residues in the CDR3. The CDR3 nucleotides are TGTGCCAGCACGACGGGGGGAGAGCAGTACTTC. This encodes CASTTGGEQYF.

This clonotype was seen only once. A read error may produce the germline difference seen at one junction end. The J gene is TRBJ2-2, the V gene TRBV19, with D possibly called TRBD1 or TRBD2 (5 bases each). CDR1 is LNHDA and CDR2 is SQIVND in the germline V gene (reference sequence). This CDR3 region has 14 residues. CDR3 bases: TGTGCCAGTAGTGTCACAGGAAACACCGGGGAGCTGCTTTTT. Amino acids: CASSVTGNTGELLF.